Sequencing of this T cell receptor (beta chain) was carried out in a study of cytomegalovirus exposure and HLA in healthy donors (TCRdb year 2017). Broadly, across the study: An earlier analysis of approximately 640 of the donors reported about 250 Gb of sequence data and 117 million unique TCR beta sequences from roughly 180 million T cells. Donor age, sex, ethnicity and CMV serostatus were collected together with the repertoire data. Both class I and class II loci were covered by HLA typing, at four-digit resolution. In a later genetic analysis, genome-wide SNP genotypes for about three fifths of the 666 donors were used, and that subset was treated as a discovery cohort. The aim of the study was to test whether cataloging public T cell receptors could identify signatures of past pathogen exposure. To predict cytomegalovirus infection status, the study brought together high-throughput TCR immunosequencing, statistical association of individual TCRs with disease status, and machine learning. Across about 370 genotyped donors of the cohort, an average of roughly 230,000 unique TCR beta nucleotide sequences per donor were sequenced, and roughly 20% of those sequences were non-productive. The study used immunosequencing to profile the T cell repertoires of several hundred subjects and linked those repertoires to cytomegalovirus serostatus. The number of typed donors differed by locus: roughly 629-640 for A, B, C, DRB1 and DQB1; about 520 for DQA1; 606 for DPA1; and 450 to 480 for DPB1. Around 300 gigabases of sequencing data and 70 million to 85 million unique TCR sequences were included in an early release covering under 650 HLA-typed donors. A separate validation cohort of 100 to 150 different subjects was used in addition to the 666-subject first cohort. A later analysis re-analyzed previously published TCR beta repertoires from 500 to 700 donors and added high-resolution HLA genotyping to study TCR occurrence patterns. Of the roughly 410 genotyped donors, more than 75% were placed in the genetic ancestry cluster associated with self-reported Caucasian donors. Because of strong linkage in the cohort, four or five DR-DQ haplotypes were treated as single units for association and clustering. All discovery cohort repertoires had been generated using a single sequencing platform. An earlier analysis of around 580 of the donors used high-throughput TCR beta sequencing to judge whether each TCR beta V gene segment behaved as functional or pseudogenic. In the later analysis, no new phenotypic data were used to find candidate immune exposures; instead, reliance was placed on TCR beta sequences and their occurrence across donors. Paper-wide results and their limitations: A later genetic analysis associated a missense DCLRE1C variant with V-gene and J-gene trimming of TCR beta chains, and an independent cohort replicated the association. A later analysis found that HLA-associated TCR beta chains were more clonally expanded and had lower generation probabilities than equally common non-associated chains. Linkage disequilibrium might explain the correlated functional status among segregating V segments, but an unknown experimental factor could not be ruled out. Because HLA typing was unavailable for some donors at each locus, only the typed subset was used in association tests. Three of the identified cytomegalovirus-associated TCR beta chains were confirmed in vitro to be specific for cytomegalovirus antigens. The presence/absence analyses assumed that sequencing depth was roughly uniform across donors, and that assumption may not be true. CMV serostatus was the only immune exposure information available for the cohort. A further reported finding was that TCR beta sequences accurately predicted the HLA-A and HLA-B alleles for most subjects in the first cohort. In both the original and validation cohorts, the classifier was reported to diagnose cytomegalovirus status with high specificity and sensitivity. Most TCR sequences were seen in very few donors, while some public TCRs were found in many individuals. Because the 87-base-pair reads could not distinguish some IMGT-functional V segments, including TRBV6-2 and TRBV6-3, those segments were excluded. Strong co-occurrence of HLA alleles, especially DR and DQ, made assigning TCR associations to individual alleles difficult. This cohort had only TCR beta chains sequenced, and the lack of alpha or paired-chain data limited which features could be detected. In an earlier analysis of approximately 590 of the donors, most TCR beta V segments appeared in productive rearrangements about 87% or about 30% of the time, broadly matching IMGT annotations. The study gave a list of 150 to 200 TCR beta chains associated with cytomegalovirus. Because counts were too low, 15 to 20 rarely observed V segments, including chromosome 9 orphons, were left out of the earlier analysis of a few hundred of the donors. In a later genetic analysis, fewer N-insertions in productive TCRs were reported among donors in an Asian-associated ancestry cluster than the approximately 710-donor mean. The sequencing pipeline was judged likely to have produced a cluster of highly shared sequence variants as a technical artifact. In a later analysis, some 17,000 TCR beta sequences were associated with specific HLA alleles at a false discovery rate of 0.05. According to a later analysis, parvovirus B19, influenza, CMV and Epstein-Barr virus appeared linked to several top co-occurrence clusters. In a later analysis, the rate of TCR association differed among HLA loci, with DRB1 alleles having the most associated TCRs and HLA-C alleles having the fewest. Most CMV-associated TCR beta chains appeared to be HLA-restricted in a later analysis, and the HLA associations seemed to be driven largely by CMV exposure. The authors suggested that the approach could potentially be generalized to other disease states and immunological phenotypes.

Libraries were made using the immunoSEQ multiplex PCR assay. For the multiplex PCR, a mixture combining 60 forward primers for TCR Vbeta segments and 13 reverse primers for TCR Jbeta segments was used. The CDR3 region of rearranged TCR beta genes was amplified from genomic DNA by a multiplex PCR assay. On the Illumina HiSeq System, the amplified TCR beta libraries were sequenced as 87-base-pair reads. Processing in the source paper ran as follows. A later analysis tallied approximately 87 million unique TCR beta chains across the 666 repertoires, and some 12 million of those chains were shared by two or more donors. Raw reads were error-corrected and collapsed into unique sequences by a nearest-neighbor algorithm in which closely related sequences were merged to remove PCR and sequencing errors. To assign V, D and J gene segments, CDR3 sequences were aligned to IMGT reference sequences. For a sequence to be retained, at least a six-nucleotide match to both a V gene segment and a J gene segment was required. A rearrangement counted as productive if the CDR3 had no stop codons and remained in frame with V and J, and every other rearrangement counted as non-productive. CDR3 was defined according to IMGT convention as the region running from the second conserved V-encoded cysteine to the conserved J-encoded phenylalanine. In an earlier analysis of around 640 of the donors, sequences lacking an unambiguous match to a single V gene segment were excluded. In an earlier analysis of around 600 of the donors, V segments were called functional above 56.7% productive rearrangements and were called segregating when the between-donor standard deviation exceeded 5%. A statistical classification framework was developed to diagnose cytomegalovirus status using the catalog of TCR beta chain sequences. V and J gene assignment, in a later analysis, came from comparing TCR nucleotide sequences with IMGT/GENE-DB human TR gene sequences. Using the TCRdist pipeline, a later analysis assigned CDR3 sequences along with most-parsimonious VDJ recombination scenarios. In a later analysis, each TCR beta chain was defined by its CDR3 amino acid sequence together with its V-gene family, and reads without a unique V-gene family were excluded. In a later analysis, fewer than 600 highly shared, low-generation-probability nucleotide sequences were removed to address suspected cross-contamination and a sequencing artifact. A later analysis calculated a clonal expansion index for each public chain from normalized within-repertoire ranks of inferred template counts. In a later analysis, generation probabilities were computed using a VDJ recombination model fitted to out-of-frame rearrangements, and the results were checked against IGoR. In a later analysis, TCR-TCR, TCR-HLA and TCR-CMV co-occurrence was scored with hypergeometric tests, and a repertoire-size bias correction was applied to TCR pairs. A later analysis estimated false discovery rates by permuting HLA or CMV assignments 20 times. A later analysis grouped co-occurring TCRs with DBSCAN, adding TCRdist sequence similarity when clustering within HLA-allele-positive subsets. Repertoires with fewer than 30,000 or more than 120,000 public chains, plus five repertoires with anomalous nucleotide sharing, were excluded from co-occurrence clustering. Sourced from immuneACCESS, this table was stored by TCRdb with only in-frame sequences that have V and J called. A share of the clones is absent; for the studies checked, an unresolved V gene accounts for under half, and the remainder has no known explanation. The V and J calls and the clone size are those of that table, but D and trimming were determined from the DNA. In this sample the table shows 100,000 to 130,000 clones, approximately 76% of which occur a single time. The ten largest clones capture about 2% of the sample.

Comments on this clone: Its antigen is unknown. One end of the junction is discordant with germline, which a read error may explain.

Sequences SGHTA (CDR1) and FQGTGA (CDR2) are obtained from the germline V gene. The CDR3 goes from the cysteine to the phenylalanine over 13 residues. Just the 39-base CDR3 DNA is kept, in frame starting at base 1. The cohort consisted of some 730 healthy bone marrow donors. At the time of sampling, every cohort member was nominally healthy, though immune exposures that went unrecorded were likely present. The donor tested CMV seronegative and was one of the 352 seronegative cohort members. Every donor gave a peripheral blood sample, and the peripheral blood mononuclear cells from that sample were used for TCR beta sequencing. Genomic DNA extraction from the blood cell samples was performed with the Qiagen DNeasy Blood Extraction Kit.

The sequence joins TRBV7-3 to TRBJ1-2, and 10 junction bases match TRBD1. The receptor's source is a man in his late teens or twenties in good health and CMV-seronegative. The material sequenced was PBMCs. The nucleotides read TGTGCCAGCAGCAAAACCGGGACAGGGGATCTAGCCTTC. Protein translation: CASSKTGTGDLAF.